This TCR beta chain was retrieved from a study of blood T cell repertoires in COVID-19 (TCRdb year 2020). About the investigation overall: Samples from collaborators originated in the United States, Italy and Spain and spanned both the acute and convalescent phases of COVID-19. The prospective study material was composed of cDNA or gDNA derived from T cells, B-cell-depleted T cells, or PBMCs. Subjects who had been exposed to COVID-19, were actively infected with it, or had recovered from it provided the deeply sampled blood TCRbeta repertoires that made up the dataset. A freely available public database, intended as a resource for researchers studying the immune response to SARS-CoV-2, is where the repertoires were released. Samples were obtained from the ongoing ImmuneRACE study (first 160 participants) and from 1,200 or so subjects provided by 6 global collaborators. A de-identified subject ID, COVID-19 status, age in years and sex were almost always included in the sample metadata. Where available, HLA class I and class II types were obtained from metadata supplied by the sample provider rather than from assay-based typing.

As to this clone: The antigen it recognizes is unknown. Base qualities are not provided; no much larger clone lies one nucleotide away.

The germline V gene gives CDR1 as SQVTM and CDR2 as ANQGSEA. Its CDR3 holds 14 amino acids, cysteine through phenylalanine. CDR3 DNA is the only sequence kept; it has 42 bases, read in frame from the first base. Unmatched junction bases come to 10, with V trimmed by 7 bases and J by 4 bases. The immunoSEQ Assay, a bias-controlled multiplex PCR, was used to amplify TCRbeta CDR3 regions from genomic DNA. In the original analysis: Nucleated cell counts per sample were estimated from amplification of reference gene primers within the assay. To quantify the absolute abundance of each unique TCRbeta CDR3 rearrangement, sequence reads were collapsed and filtered. For each sample, productive Simpson clonality was calculated as the square root of Simpson's diversity index across productive rearrangements. Imported from immuneACCESS, the table was reduced by TCRdb to in-frame sequences with V and J called. These copies leave out some clones; in studies compared against another copy, an unresolved V gene accounts for under half, and the cause of the remainder is not known. The V and J calls and the clone size are those of that table, but D and trimming were determined from the DNA. The sample includes about 150,000 clones, with around 89% observed a single time. The ten largest clones take up about 15% of the sample.

Whole blood was collected in K2EDTA tubes by collaborating institutions according to the institutions' own protocols. For TCRbeta analysis, collaborator samples were shipped as frozen whole blood, as isolated PBMCs, or as DNA extracted from either sample type. Here is what the overall study found, with its caveats: The quantity of clinical and demographic metadata differed by source and by participant and was supplied without curation.

Material for sequencing was peripheral blood. The sequence links TRBV29-1 to TRBJ2-3; 8 bases in between match TRBD2. This TCR came from a woman in her thirties or forties with acute or convalescent COVID-19. The bases are TGCAGCGGTGCGGGGGGCTCGGGGGCAGATACGCAGTATTTT. Its amino acids are CSGAGGSGADTQYF.